The 3 T cell receptor beta chains presented below share a single source sample, sequenced in a study of molecular identifiers for immune sequencing clone quantification. Using its own MiXCR run on the PCR reads, TCRdb lists one record per CDR3 protein. The data show 350,000 or so distinct CDR3 sequences, 20% to 25% seen once. The specimen sequenced was naive CD8+ T cells from blood, with Jurkat cell RNA spiked in. The subset here: FACS-sorted CD8+CD4-CCR7+CD45RA+ naive T cells. Source of these receptors: a human donor in good health. Some libraries in this study had Jurkat cell RNA spiked in.

Comments on this clonotype: Possible read error: a much larger clone is one base away. The chain is built from TRBV28 and TRBJ2-7; the D gene is possibly TRBD2 (5 bases). The V end was cut by 4 bases, the J end by 6 bases, with 19 bases between. This CDR3 comprises 15 residues. Per the germline V gene, CDR1 is MDHEN and CDR2 is SYDVKM. The CDR3 reads CASSSQDYVGVEQYF. CDR3 nucleotide sequence: TGTGCCAGCAGTTCCCAAGACTATGTCGGGGTCGAGCAGTACTTC.

This clonotype was detected many times. This chain links TRBV7-9 with TRBJ1-5, with 7 bases that match TRBD1. Germline assignment: CDR1 SEHNR and CDR2 FQNEAQ (reference sequence). Unmatched junction bases numbered 2, after V lost 4 bases and J lost 2 bases. The CDR3 sequence is 14 residues long. CDR3 bases: TGTGCCAGCAGCTCAACAGGGGGCAATCAGCCCCAGCATTTT. The encoded protein is CASSSTGGNQPQHF.

In this sample, this clonotype turned up many times. The chain employs TRBV27 and TRBJ2-7; no clear D. This CDR3 contains 12 residues. With 5 bases removed from V and 2 bases from J, the gap between germline ends came to 7 bases. Germline V CDR1 and CDR2: MNHEY, SMNVEV (reference sequence). CDR3 in amino acids: CASSPTAYEQYF. The CDR3 bases are TGTGCCAGCAGTCCTACCGCCTACGAGCAGTACTTC.